Described below is a single TCR beta chain sequence and its context. V dropped 2 bases and J dropped 4 bases, with 14 bases sitting between them. Germline V gives CDR1 SGHTA, CDR2 FQGNSA. The CDR3 is made up of 15 amino acids. Ophthalmopathy in the donors was of moderate-to-severe activity, with CAS ≥3, NOSPECS ≥4 and duration under 3 months. The data originate from a study of Graves' ophthalmopathy and Graves' hyperthyroidism. For repertoire sequencing, the TCR beta CDR3 regions were amplified from RNA transcripts. Following a first-round RT-PCR that used HTBI primers, a second-round multiplex PCR was carried out. TCRdb independently ran MiXCR on the multiplex PCR reads; one entry per CDR3 protein. The sample includes about 340,000 distinct CDR3 sequences, under 20% seen only once; the top ten take 9% to 15%.

This receptor was obtained from an adult man with Graves' ophthalmopathy. V and J are TRBV7-2 and TRBJ1-2; D is undetermined. Sequencing was performed on peripheral blood. The DNA for the CDR3 is TGTGCCAGCAGCTTATTTGCAGGAGGTTCCTATGGCTACACCTTC. Protein product: CASSLFAGGSYGYTF.